This T cell receptor beta chain appears in the sequencing data of a study of metastatic and nonmetastatic thyroid tumors. Treatment of any kind had been given to no patient before thyroid surgery. TCRdb recomputed clones from the PCR reads via MiXCR. Of a few thousand clones listed, more than 35% are singletons. By share, this clone ranks as medium-sized. This CDR3 contains 15 residues. V was clipped by 6 bases and J by 2 bases, with 16 bases between them. The clonotype originates from a male donor with papillary thyroid cancer or a benign thyroid nodule (not recorded which). Some clones in this sample may be carry-over from other donors' samples. Sample: tumor tissue. This chain uses TRBV12-3 or TRBV12-4 with TRBJ2-5; D is possibly TRBD2 (7 bases). This CDR3 reads CASRRGGPLQETQYF. CDR3 coding DNA: TGTGCCAGCAGAAGGGGGGGCCCCCTTCAAGAGACCCAGTACTTC.